The clone carrying this TCR beta chain was observed at least ten times. Antigen: not known. As for time point: patch test 2, 6 weeks after DPC sensitization. Specified treatment: therapeutic diphenylcyclopropenone sensitization with weekly scalp DPC. Germline assignment: CDR1 DFQATT and CDR2 SNEGSKA (reference sequence). This CDR3 is 16 amino acids long. Trimming removed 7 bases at V and 4 bases at J, with 25 bases between. This specimen belongs to a study of human T cells and chemical hapten exposure. Study results and limitations: TCRs at high frequency, those above 1 in 1000, did not change with DPC sensitization.

TCRdb used MiXCR to reprocess the RACE reads, holding one entry per CDR3 protein. Among around 82,000 distinct CDR3 sequences, 6.5% to 8.5% were seen once, and the ten largest hold 1.3%. Sequencing used whole blood, obtained in connection with sensitization to the hapten diphenylcyclopropenone (DPC). The source of this sequence is a woman in her twenties or thirties with alopecia areata. Some clones in this sample may be carry-over from other donors' samples. The chain uses TRBV20-1 and TRBJ1-2, with D tentatively TRBD1 (6 bases). As DNA, the CDR3 is TGCAGTGTCACAACAGGGCTCGATGAGTTTGCCTATGGCTACACCTTC. This translates into CSVTTGLDEFAYGYTF.